This T cell receptor beta chain was sequenced in a study of tissue T cells after allogeneic stem cell transplantation. Concerning this clone: Its antigen is not identified. The genes are named according to mouse. The CDR3 is cut off 1 residue early in the read; its end comes from the germline J gene.

The study, taken as a whole, reports: This small cohort was clinically heterogeneous, and sampling depth was a limitation. In patients and mice, blood and spleen missed much of tissue repertoire. Shared clones across patients were few; motif clustering revealed tissue-specific shared signatures.

The ends were cut back, 3 bases at V and 4 bases at J, with 11 bases in the middle. The CDR3 length is 14 residues. Germline lookup yields CDR1 KGHPV and CDR2 FQNQEV (reference sequence). Time point of the sample: mouse harvest day 7 after allogeneic transplant. Mouse grafts combined 10^7 T-cell-depleted bone marrow cells with 10^6 splenic CD5+ T cells. Mice had MHC-mismatched B6 into BALB/c GVHD, sampled day 7 or 14. Data came from immunoSEQ multiplex PCR; TCRdb stores just in-frame clones and leaves some out. The data show about 3,800 clones, roughly 47% seen once. The material sequenced was lymph node tissue. The chain couples TRBV26 to TRBJ2-4, with TRBD1 as a possible D gene (6 bases). This TCR derives from a female BALB/c mouse given C57BL/6 T cells with graft-versus-host disease after an allogeneic hematopoietic cell transplant. Partial CDR3 DNA: TGTGCCAGCAGTCTACCGGGACAAAAAAACACCTTGTAC. Translation: CASSLPGQKNTLY. The whole CDR3 protein is CASSLPGQKNTLYF. The full variable domain, completed using reference TRBV26 and TRBJ2-4, is NSKVIQTPRYLVKGQGQKAKMRCIPEKGHPVVFWYQQNKNNEFKFLINFQNQEVLQQIDMTEKRFSAECPSNSPCSLEIQSSEAGDSALYLCASSLPGQKNTLYFGAGTRLSVL.